This T cell receptor beta chain is from a study of molecular identifiers for immune sequencing clone quantification. Trimming removed 5 bases from V and 0 bases from J, with 8 bases in between. This CDR3 has 13 amino acids. CDR1 and CDR2 from the germline V gene are SNHLY and FYNNEI. General study findings and limits: Beyond 20 RNA copies, clones held over 99% of effector molecules, compared with under 1% in naive cells.

From 20,000 to 1,000,000 sorted cells, naive CD8 libraries were generated with 10%, 30% or 50% RNA. This clonotype was observed at least ten times. Its antigen is not identified. TCRdb called the PCR reads again in MiXCR, with one record for every CDR3 protein. The repertoire holds 300,000 to 400,000 distinct CDR3 sequences, 24% seen once, with 0.65% to 0.75% in the top ten. The TCR comes from a human donor in good health. Some libraries in this study had Jurkat cell RNA spiked in. V gene TRBV2 combines with J gene TRBJ2-7, with D perhaps TRBD1 (6 bases). Material for sequencing was naive CD8+ T cells from blood, with Jurkat cell RNA spiked in. As to subset: FACS-sorted CD8+CD4-CCR7+CD45RA+ naive T cells. In DNA form, the CDR3 reads TGTGCCAGCAGTAAGGACAGCTCCTACGAGCAGTACTTC. Encoded protein: CASSKDSSYEQYF.